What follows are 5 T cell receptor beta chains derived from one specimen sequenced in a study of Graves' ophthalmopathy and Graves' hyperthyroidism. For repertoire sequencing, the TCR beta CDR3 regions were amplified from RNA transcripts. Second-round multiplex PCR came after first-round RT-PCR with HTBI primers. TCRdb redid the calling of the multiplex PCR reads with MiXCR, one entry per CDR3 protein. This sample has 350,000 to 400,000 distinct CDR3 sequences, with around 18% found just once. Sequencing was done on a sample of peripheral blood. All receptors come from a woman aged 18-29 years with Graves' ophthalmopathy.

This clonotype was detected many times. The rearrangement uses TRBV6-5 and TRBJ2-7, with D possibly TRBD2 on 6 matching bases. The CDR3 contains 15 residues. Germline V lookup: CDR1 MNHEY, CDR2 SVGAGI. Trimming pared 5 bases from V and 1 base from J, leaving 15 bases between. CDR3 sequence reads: CASSPSGTPSYEQYF. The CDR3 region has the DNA TGTGCCAGCAGTCCTTCCGGGACTCCTTCCTACGAGCAGTACTTC.

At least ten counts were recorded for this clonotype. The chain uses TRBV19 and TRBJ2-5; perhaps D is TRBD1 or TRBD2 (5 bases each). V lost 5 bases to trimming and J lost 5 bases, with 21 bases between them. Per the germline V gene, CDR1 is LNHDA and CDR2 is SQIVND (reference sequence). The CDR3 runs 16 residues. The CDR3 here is CASSSRLRLEGETQYF. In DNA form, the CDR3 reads TGTGCCAGTAGTTCTCGCTTACGACTCGAGGGGGAGACCCAGTACTTC.

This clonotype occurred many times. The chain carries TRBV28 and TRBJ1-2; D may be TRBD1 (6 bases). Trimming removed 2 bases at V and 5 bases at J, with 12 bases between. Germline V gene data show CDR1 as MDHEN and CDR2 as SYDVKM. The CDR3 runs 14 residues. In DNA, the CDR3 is TGTGCCAGCAGTTTAGGACGGGGGGCTTATGGCTACACCTTC. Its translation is CASSLGRGAYGYTF.

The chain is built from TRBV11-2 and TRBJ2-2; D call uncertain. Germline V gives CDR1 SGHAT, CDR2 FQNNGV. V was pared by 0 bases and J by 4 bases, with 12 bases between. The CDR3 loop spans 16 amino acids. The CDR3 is CASSLDRRKGTGELFF. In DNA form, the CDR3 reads TGTGCCAGCAGCTTAGATAGAAGGAAAGGCACCGGGGAGCTGTTTTTT.

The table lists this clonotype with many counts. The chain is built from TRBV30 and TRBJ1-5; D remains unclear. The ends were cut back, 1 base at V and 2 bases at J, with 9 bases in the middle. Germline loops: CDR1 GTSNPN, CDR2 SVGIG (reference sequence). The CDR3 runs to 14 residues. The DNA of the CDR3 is TGTGCCTGGAGTGCCCAATGGGGCAATCAGCCCCAGCATTTT. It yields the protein CAWSAQWGNQPQHF.